This T cell receptor (beta chain) was obtained from a study of T cell responses to AZD1222 COVID-19 vaccine. Generated by immunoSEQ multiplex PCR, the TCRdb table keeps only in-frame clones and is missing some. The table includes 110,000 or so clones, around nine tenths detected once. Germline V gene data show CDR1 as MNHGY and CDR2 as SAAAGT. This CDR3 region has 16 residues. V was cut by 5 bases and J by 0 bases, with 17 bases left in between. The chain joins TRBV6-8 to TRBJ2-7; possible D gene TRBD2, 5 bases. This clonotype was sampled from an adult in good health. This specimen was peripheral blood, taken on day 0 of AZD1222 vaccination. The CDR3 region has the DNA TGTGCCAGCAGTCCCCTCAAAGCGGTGATCTCCTACGAGCAGTACTTC. Protein product: CASSPLKAVISYEQYF.